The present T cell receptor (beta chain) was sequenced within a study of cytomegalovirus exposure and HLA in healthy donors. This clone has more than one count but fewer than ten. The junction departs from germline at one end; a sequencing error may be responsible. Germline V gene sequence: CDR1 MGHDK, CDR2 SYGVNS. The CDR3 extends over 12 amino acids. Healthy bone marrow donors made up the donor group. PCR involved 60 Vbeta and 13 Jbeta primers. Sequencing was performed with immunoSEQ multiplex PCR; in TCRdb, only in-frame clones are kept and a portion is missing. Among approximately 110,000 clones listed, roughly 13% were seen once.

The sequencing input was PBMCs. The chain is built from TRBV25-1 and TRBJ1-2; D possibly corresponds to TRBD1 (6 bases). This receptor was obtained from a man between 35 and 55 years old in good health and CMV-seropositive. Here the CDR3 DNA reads TGTGCCAGTCGATCCTACGGCCGGGACATCTCCTTC. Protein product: CASRSYGRDISF.